The 22 T cell receptor beta chains below were found in one sample sequenced in a study of graft-versus-host responses after intestinal transplantation. Only in-frame clones appear in the TCRdb table, and some are missing; sequencing was by immunoSEQ multiplex PCR. There are over 10,000 clones in the sample; roughly 81% occur only once, and 20% to 30% lies in the top ten. The sample was PBMCs, taken after intestinal transplantation. The source is a human patient who received an intestinal transplant, so some T cells may come from the graft donor.

The chain combines TRBV30 with TRBJ2-3; D might be TRBD1 or TRBD2, each matching 5 bases. Germline V gene lookup returns CDR1 GTSNPN and CDR2 SVGIG (reference sequence). CDR3 length: 14 residues. Trimming took 1 base from V and 2 from J, leaving 10 bases between them. The CDR3 spells CAWSGGPVTDTQYF. The CDR3 DNA reads as TGTGCCTGGAGTGGGGGACCGGTCACAGATACGCAGTATTTT.

This chain links TRBV6-1 with TRBJ2-7; 9 bases are shared with TRBD2. Germline trimming cut 2 bases from V and 7 bases from J; bases unmatched to any gene: 9. CDR3 size: 15 residues. Germline V gene data show CDR1 as MNHNS and CDR2 as SASEGT. The CDR3 is CASSELLSGGMEQYF. The CDR3 nucleotides read TGTGCCAGCAGTGAATTACTTAGCGGGGGAATGGAGCAGTACTTC.

This chain joins TRBV4-2 and TRBJ2-5, with D maybe TRBD2 (6 bases). This CDR3 has 16 amino acids. Trimming took 0 bases from V and 6 from J, leaving 17 bases between them. Germline V gene sequence: CDR1 LGHNA, CDR2 YNFKEQ. CDR3 in amino acids: CASSQERDWQAQTQYF. For the CDR3, the DNA is TGTGCCAGCAGCCAAGAACGGGACTGGCAAGCCCAGACCCAGTACTTC.

The chain joins TRBV10-3 to TRBJ1-5; D remains unclear. V dropped 3 bases and J dropped 0 bases, with 6 bases sitting between them. Germline CDR1 reads ENHRY; CDR2 reads SYGVKD. The CDR3 spans 14 residues. DNA for the CDR3: TGTGCCATCAGTGACGCATATAGCAATCAGCCCCAGCATTTT. Its translation: CAISDAYSNQPQHF.

The gene calls are TRBV9 and TRBJ2-1; D assignment may be TRBD1 or TRBD2 (5 bases each). The CDR3 consists of 17 residues. The V gene's germline CDR1 is SGDLS and CDR2 YYNGEE. The V gene lost 4 bases and the J gene lost 7 bases, with 24 bases spanning the gap. CDR3 protein: CASSPKFGDPVRNEQFF. The DNA for the CDR3 is TGTGCCAGCAGCCCCAAGTTTGGGGACCCGGTGCGGAATGAGCAGTTCTTC. The whole variable domain, remainder taken from reference TRBV9 and TRBJ2-1, is DSGVTQTPKHLITATGQRVTLRCSPRSGDLSVYWYQQSLDQGLQFLIQYYNGEERAKGNILERFSAQQFPDLHSELNLSSLELGDSALYFCASSPKFGDPVRNEQFFGPGTRLTVL.

The V and J genes are TRBV19 and TRBJ1-1; no clear D. The CDR3 covers 13 residues. The germline V gene encodes CDR1 LNHDA and CDR2 SQIVND (reference sequence). With 3 bases removed from V and 4 bases from J, the gap between germline ends came to 9 bases. The chain's CDR3 is CASSMWVSTEAFF. DNA of the CDR3: TGTGCCAGTAGTATGTGGGTAAGCACTGAAGCTTTCTTT.

In this sample, this clone turned up a few times. The DNA for the CDR3 is TGCAGCGTTGAAGGGTACACACAAGAGACCCAGTACTTC. The encoded protein is CSVEGYTQETQYF. V usage is TRBV29-1 and J usage is TRBJ2-5; D ambiguous. This CDR3 is 13 amino acids long. The germline gives CDR1 SQVTM, CDR2 ANQGSEA. The V gene lost 1 base and the J gene lost 2 bases, with 8 bases spanning the gap. Supplemented by reference TRBV29-1 and TRBJ2-5, the full variable domain reads SAVISQKPSRDICQRGTSLTIQCQVDSQVTMMFWYRQQPGQSLTLIATANQGSEATYESGFVIDKFPISRPNLTFSTLTVSNMSPEDSSIYLCSVEGYTQETQYFGPGTRLLVL.

The chain has TRBV11-1 and TRBJ1-3, with unresolved D. The CDR3 loop spans 13 amino acids. Trimming took off 5 bases at V and 0 bases at J, with 5 bases between the two ends. Germline V gene lookup returns CDR1 SGHAT and CDR2 FQDESV (reference sequence). The CDR3 reads CASSALSGNTIYF. In DNA form, the CDR3 reads TGTGCCAGCAGCGCCCTCTCTGGAAACACCATATATTTT.

The chain links TRBV10-2 to TRBJ1-2; D perhaps matches TRBD1 (6 bases). The V gene lost 6 bases and the J gene lost 6 bases, with 11 bases spanning the gap. Germline V gives CDR1 WSHSY, CDR2 SAAADI. The CDR3 is 12 amino acids. CDR3 amino acids: CASRAGVDGYTF. The DNA of the CDR3 is TGCGCCAGCAGGGCAGGGGTAGATGGCTACACCTTC.

The chain uses TRBV18 and TRBJ2-3; D remains unclear. Trimming took 0 bases from V and 1 from J, leaving 5 bases between them. Germline CDR1 reads KGHSH; CDR2 reads LQKENI. The CDR3 spans 14 residues. The CDR3 DNA is TGTGCCAGCTCACCACCGGCGGGCACAGATACGCAGTATTTT. Translation: CASSPPAGTDTQYF.

This clone was recorded only once. The V call is TRBV6-6, the J call TRBJ2-5; 8 bases line up with TRBD1. The V gene's germline CDR1 is MNHNY and CDR2 SVGAGI (reference sequence). The CDR3 sequence is 15 residues long. J gave up 0 bases and V 6 bases, and 6 bases lay outside the gene matches. CDR3 in amino acids: CASSRTGMYQETQYF. Written as DNA, the CDR3 is TGTGCCAGCAGCAGGACAGGGATGTACCAAGAGACCCAGTACTTC.

The chain links TRBV19 to TRBJ2-2, with D perhaps matching TRBD1 (5 bases). The V end was cut by 6 bases, the J end by 11 bases, with 19 bases between. The CDR3 runs to 14 residues. Per germline, CDR1 LNHDA and CDR2 SQIVND (reference sequence). CDR3 DNA: TGTGCCAGTAGCCAGGGTGATAGCCGTCGAGAGCTGTTTTTT. Its translation is CASSQGDSRRELFF.

The chain uses TRBV6-1 and TRBJ1-2; D is perhaps TRBD1 (5 bases). Germline V gene sequence: CDR1 MNHNS, CDR2 SASEGT. CDR3 size: 14 residues. The V gene lost 5 bases and the J gene lost 4 bases, with 14 bases spanning the gap. The chain's CDR3 is CASSFRRASYGYTF. In DNA, the CDR3 is TGTGCCAGCAGTTTTCGCAGGGCCAGCTATGGCTACACCTTC.

This clone has only one observation. The V gene is TRBV9, the J gene TRBJ2-3; 8 nucleotides align to TRBD2. V shed 2 bases, J shed 3 bases, and the junction held 8 bases outside the gene matches. Germline loops: CDR1 SGDLS, CDR2 YYNGEE. The length of the CDR3 is 16 residues. The CDR3 sequence: CASSVDLSGATDTQYF. As DNA, the CDR3 is TGTGCCAGCAGCGTCGACCTTAGCGGGGCTACAGATACGCAGTATTTT. Together with reference TRBV9 and TRBJ2-3, the CDR3 gives the full variable domain: DSGVTQTPKHLITATGQRVTLRCSPRSGDLSVYWYQQSLDQGLQFLIQYYNGEERAKGNILERFSAQQFPDLHSELNLSSLELGDSALYFCASSVDLSGATDTQYFGPGTRLTVL.

The V call is TRBV4-1, the J call TRBJ2-1; a weak D match, TRBD2 (6 bases). Trimming left V 3 bases short and J 8 bases short, with 20 bases between. This CDR3 is built from 16 residues. Germline V CDR1 and CDR2: MGHRA, YSYEKL. In nucleotides, the CDR3 is TGCGCCAGCAGCCAGAATAACCGGGAGTTTACCTATGAGCAGTTCTTC. This translates into CASSQNNREFTYEQFF.

DNA for the CDR3: TGTGCCAGCAGAAGGGCGGGGGCTCAAGAGACCCAGTACTTC. Protein: CASRRAGAQETQYF. V gene TRBV6-5 combines with J gene TRBJ2-5, with a tentative D call TRBD2 (7 bases). Trimming stripped 6 bases from V and 2 bases from J, with 13 bases between. Looked up from germline, CDR1 is MNHEY and CDR2 is SVGAGI. This CDR3 has 14 residues.

The chain is built from TRBV18 and TRBJ2-1, with 15 bases lining up with TRBD2. The CDR3 totals 18 residues. Germline CDR1 KGHSH, CDR2 LQKENI. V lost 0 bases to trimming and J lost 4 bases; unmatched junction nucleotides: 4. The CDR3 loop is CASSPPPGLAGGYNEQFF. In DNA, the CDR3 is TGTGCCAGCTCACCACCCCCGGGACTAGCGGGAGGATACAATGAGCAGTTCTTC.

The chain joins TRBV7-9 to TRBJ2-5; 7 nucleotides agree with TRBD2. The J call could be wrong; TRBJ2-7 is a better fit for the DNA end. The germline V gene encodes CDR1 SEHNR and CDR2 FQNEAQ (reference sequence). The CDR3 is 14 residues long. CDR3 in amino acids: CASSLLSGGDEQYF. Written as DNA, the CDR3 is TGTGCCAGCAGCTTACTCTCGGGGGGTGACGAGCAGTACTTC.

The chain has TRBV7-9 and TRBJ1-2, with D uncertain. The CDR3 is 16 amino acids. From germline, CDR1 is SEHNR and CDR2 FQNEAQ (reference sequence). V dropped 4 bases and J dropped 2 bases, with 17 bases sitting between them. In nucleotides, the CDR3 is TGTGCCAGCAGCTCCGACCTCCAGGTGCCCAACTATGGCTACACCTTC. Encoded protein: CASSSDLQVPNYGYTF.

This chain uses TRBV6-1 with TRBJ2-3; 11 bases are shared with TRBD2. The CDR3 sequence is 15 residues long. Germline V gives CDR1 MNHNS, CDR2 SASEGT. The J segment lost 4 bases and the V segment lost 2 bases, leaving 2 bases of the junction unmatched. This chain's CDR3 is CASSEFSGGADTQYF. In DNA form, the CDR3 reads TGTGCCAGCAGTGAATTTAGCGGGGGGGCAGATACGCAGTATTTT.

In its sample, this clone was seen a few times. The chain employs TRBV27 and TRBJ1-5; the D gene is possibly TRBD1 (5 bases). Trimming removed 3 bases from V and 7 bases from J, with 13 bases in between. There are 14 residues in the CDR3. Germline values: CDR1 MNHEY, CDR2 SMNVEV (reference sequence). CDR3 sequence: CASSLREGRQPQHF. CDR3 DNA sequence: TGTGCCAGCAGTTTGCGCGAGGGGCGGCAGCCCCAGCATTTT.

The V and J genes are TRBV5-1 and TRBJ2-5; D not certain. Between the trimmed V and J ends, which lost 0 bases and 2 bases, there was a span of 5 bases. The germline V gene has CDR1 SGHRS and CDR2 YFSETQ. The CDR3 length is 13 residues. This CDR3 is CASSLGQQETQYF. DNA for the CDR3: TGCGCCAGCAGCTTGGGACAACAAGAGACCCAGTACTTC.